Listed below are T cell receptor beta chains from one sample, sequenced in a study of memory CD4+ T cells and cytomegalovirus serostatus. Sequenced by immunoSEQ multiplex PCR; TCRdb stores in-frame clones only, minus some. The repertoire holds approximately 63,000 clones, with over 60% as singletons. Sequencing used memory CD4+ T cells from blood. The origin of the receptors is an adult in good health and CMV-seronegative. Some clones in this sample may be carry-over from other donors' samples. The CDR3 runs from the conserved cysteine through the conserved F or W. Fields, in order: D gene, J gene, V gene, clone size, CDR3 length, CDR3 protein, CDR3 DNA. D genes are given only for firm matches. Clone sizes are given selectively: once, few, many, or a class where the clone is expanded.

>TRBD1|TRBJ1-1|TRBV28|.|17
CASSTRRQGAGNTEAFF
TGTGCCAGCAGTACCCGGAGACAGGGGGCTGGGAACACTGAAGCTTTCTTT
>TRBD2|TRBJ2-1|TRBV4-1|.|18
CASSQGIGGRALYNEQFF
TGCGCCAGCAGCCAAGGAATCGGGGGGAGGGCCCTCTACAATGAGCAGTTCTTC
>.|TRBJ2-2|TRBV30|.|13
CAWSVQNTGELFF
TGTGCCTGGAGTGTACAGAACACCGGGGAGCTGTTTTTT
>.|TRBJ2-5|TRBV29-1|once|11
CSVALSGTQYF
TGCAGCGTTGCACTTTCGGGGACCCAGTACTTC
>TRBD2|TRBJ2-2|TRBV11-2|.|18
CASSPRPGGRLNTGELFF
TGTGCCAGCAGCCCCCGTCCGGGCGGGAGGCTTAACACCGGGGAGCTGTTTTTT
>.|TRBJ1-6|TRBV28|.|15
CASSLWTRTGSPLHF
TGTGCCAGCAGTTTATGGACGAGGACCGGATCACCCCTCCACTTT
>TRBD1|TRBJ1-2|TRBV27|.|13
CASSSQGWTGYTF
TGTGCCAGCAGTTCACAGGGGTGGACTGGCTACACCTTC
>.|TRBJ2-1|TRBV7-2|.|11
CASSLLAQQFF
TGTGCCAGCAGCTTACTGGCCCAGCAGTTCTTC
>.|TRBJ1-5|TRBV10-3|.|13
CATRTADNQPQHF
TGTGCCACCAGGACAGCTGACAATCAGCCCCAGCATTTT
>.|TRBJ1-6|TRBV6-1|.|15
CASSERQLNNSPLHF
TGTGCCAGCAGTGAGAGGCAGCTTAATAATTCACCCCTCCACTTT
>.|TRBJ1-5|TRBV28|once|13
CASSSYRNQPQHF
TGTGCCAGCAGTTCATACAGGAATCAGCCCCAGCATTTT
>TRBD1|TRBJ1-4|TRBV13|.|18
CASSLRKGTDRTNEKLFF
TGTGCCAGCAGCTTAAGGAAAGGGACAGACAGAACTAATGAAAAACTGTTTTTT
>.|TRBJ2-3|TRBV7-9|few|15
CASSHPGLGADTQYF
TGTGCCAGCAGTCACCCCGGGCTAGGTGCAGATACGCAGTATTTT
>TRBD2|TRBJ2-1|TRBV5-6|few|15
CASRAGIGTYNEQFF
TGTGCCAGCAGAGCGGGGATTGGAACCTACAATGAGCAGTTCTTC
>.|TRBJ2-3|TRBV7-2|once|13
CASSLGWGDTQYF
TGTGCCAGCAGCTTGGGGTGGGGAGATACGCAGTATTTT
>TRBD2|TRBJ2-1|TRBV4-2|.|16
CASSPQAGGGYNEQFF
TGTGCCAGCAGCCCCCAGGCGGGAGGGGGGTACAATGAGCAGTTCTTC
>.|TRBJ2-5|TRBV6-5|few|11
CASSRQETQYF
TGTGCCAGCAGCCGCCAAGAGACCCAGTACTTC
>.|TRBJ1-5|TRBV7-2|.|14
CASSSESSGGPQHF
TGTGCCAGCAGCTCCGAAAGCAGCGGGGGGCCCCAGCATTTT
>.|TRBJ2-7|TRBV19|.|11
CASSLDNEQYF
TGTGCCAGTAGTCTCGACAACGAGCAGTACTTC
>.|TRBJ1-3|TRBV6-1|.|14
CASSGLSLGNTIYF
TGTGCCAGCAGTGGTCTCTCTCTTGGAAACACCATATATTTT
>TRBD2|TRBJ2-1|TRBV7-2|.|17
CASSLTSGRTLYNEQFF
TGTGCCAGCAGCTTGACTAGCGGGAGAACGTTATACAATGAGCAGTTCTTC
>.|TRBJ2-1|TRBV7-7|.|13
CASASYGGNEQFF
TGTGCTAGCGCGTCCTACGGAGGGAATGAGCAGTTCTTC
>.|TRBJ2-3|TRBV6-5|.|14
CASSYSYTTDTQYF
TGTGCCAGCAGTTACTCGTACACCACAGATACGCAGTATTTT
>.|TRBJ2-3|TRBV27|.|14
CASSPEGRRHTQYF
TGTGCCAGCAGTCCGGAGGGCCGCCGGCATACGCAGTATTTT
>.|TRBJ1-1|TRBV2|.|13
CASSELLALRAFF
TGTGCCAGCAGTGAGCTTTTAGCCCTGAGAGCTTTCTTT
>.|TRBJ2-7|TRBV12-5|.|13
CASGLDRADEQYF
TGTGCTAGTGGTTTGGACAGGGCCGACGAGCAGTACTTC
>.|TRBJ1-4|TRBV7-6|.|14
CASSLVSGNEKLFF
TGTGCCAGCAGCTTAGTCTCTGGCAATGAAAAACTGTTTTTT
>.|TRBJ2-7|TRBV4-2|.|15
CASSQDWGSSYEQYF
TGTGCCAGCAGCCAAGATTGGGGCAGCTCCTACGAGCAGTACTTC
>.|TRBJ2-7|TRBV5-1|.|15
CASSLSSWRDNEQYF
TGCGCCAGCAGCTTGAGTAGTTGGAGGGACAACGAGCAGTACTTC
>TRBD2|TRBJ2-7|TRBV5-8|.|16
CASSLFLGGITYEQYF
TGTGCCAGCAGCTTGTTCTTGGGAGGGATAACCTACGAGCAGTACTTC
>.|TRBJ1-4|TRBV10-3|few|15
CAISERAVNNEKLFF
TGTGCCATCAGTGAGAGGGCAGTTAATAATGAAAAACTGTTTTTT
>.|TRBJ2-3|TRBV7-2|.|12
CASSSYGDTQYF
TGTGCCAGCAGCAGCTATGGAGATACGCAGTATTTT
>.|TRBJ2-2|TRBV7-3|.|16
CASSLSGIINTGELFF
TGTGCCAGCAGCTTAAGCGGGATCATAAACACCGGGGAGCTGTTTTTT
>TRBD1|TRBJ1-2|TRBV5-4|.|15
CASSSRGQGASGYTF
TGTGCCAGCAGCTCGCGGGGACAGGGAGCGAGCGGCTACACCTTC
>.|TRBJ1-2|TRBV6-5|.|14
CASSYMAQPSGYTF
TGTGCCAGCAGTTACATGGCCCAACCGTCGGGCTACACCTTC
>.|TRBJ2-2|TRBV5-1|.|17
CASSLAGVPGYSGELFF
TGCGCCAGCAGCTTGGCCGGTGTTCCAGGGTACTCCGGGGAGCTGTTTTTT
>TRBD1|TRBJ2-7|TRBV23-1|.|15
CASSQFPQGVHEQYF
TGCGCCAGCAGTCAATTCCCACAGGGGGTCCACGAGCAGTACTTC
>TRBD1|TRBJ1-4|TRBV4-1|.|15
CASSQYGQGNEKLFF
TGCGCCAGCAGCCAGTATGGACAGGGTAATGAAAAACTGTTTTTT
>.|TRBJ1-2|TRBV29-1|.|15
CSVDGQGSTNYGYTF
TGCAGCGTTGATGGCCAGGGCTCCACTAACTATGGCTACACCTTC
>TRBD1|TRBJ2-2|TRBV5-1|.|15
CASSRDSPNTGELFF
TGCGCCAGCAGCCGGGACAGCCCGAACACCGGGGAGCTGTTTTTT
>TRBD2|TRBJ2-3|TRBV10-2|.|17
CASSDLGGWGETDTQYF
TGCGCCAGCAGTGATCTGGGGGGGTGGGGAGAGACAGATACGCAGTATTTT
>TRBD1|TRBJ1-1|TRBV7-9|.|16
CASSLEPGQGTLRAFF
TGTGCCAGCAGCTTAGAACCGGGACAGGGGACCTTGAGAGCTTTCTTT
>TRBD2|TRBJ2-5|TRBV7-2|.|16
CASSSYSGGTQETQYF
TGTGCCAGCAGCTCCTATAGCGGGGGGACCCAAGAGACCCAGTACTTC
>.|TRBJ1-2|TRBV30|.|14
CAWSGDSSYYGYTF
TGTGCCTGGAGTGGCGACAGCTCTTACTATGGCTACACCTTC
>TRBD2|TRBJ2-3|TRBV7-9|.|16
CASSLDLAGSTDTQYF
TGTGCCAGCAGCTTAGATCTAGCGGGGAGCACAGATACGCAGTATTTT
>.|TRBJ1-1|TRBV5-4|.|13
CASSPPSNTEAFF
TGTGCCAGCAGCCCCCCTAGTAACACTGAAGCTTTCTTT
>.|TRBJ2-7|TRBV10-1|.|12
CASTGGGYEQYF
TGCGCCAGCACCGGTGGGGGATACGAGCAGTACTTC
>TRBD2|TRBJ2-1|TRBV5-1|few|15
CASSWGAGAYNEQFF
TGCGCCAGCAGCTGGGGAGCGGGGGCCTACAATGAGCAGTTCTTC
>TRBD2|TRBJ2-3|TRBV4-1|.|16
CASSQFERGRTDTQYF
TGCGCCAGCAGCCAATTCGAGCGGGGGCGCACAGATACGCAGTATTTT
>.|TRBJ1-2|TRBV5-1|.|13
CASSLQGIGGYTF
TGCGCCAGCAGCTTGCAGGGTATAGGTGGCTACACCTTC
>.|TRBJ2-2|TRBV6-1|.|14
CASIVGTNTGELFF
TGTGCCAGCATCGTCGGGACGAACACCGGGGAGCTGTTTTTT